These 5 T cell receptor beta chains came from one sample sequenced in a study of blood T cell repertoires in COVID-19. Libraries were prepared by immunoSEQ multiplex PCR; TCRdb keeps only in-frame clonotypes and omits some of them. The sample shows approximately 260,000 clones, around 80% of them seen only once. The sequenced sample was PBMCs or T cells enriched from blood (not recorded which). Every receptor here comes from a young man with acute COVID-19.

On this clone itself: Other nucleotide sequences in the sample specify the same CDR3. The gene calls are TRBV18 and TRBJ1-1; perhaps TRBD1 as D (6 bases). There are 14 residues in the CDR3. Germline V lookup: CDR1 KGHSH, CDR2 LQKENI. V gave up 2 bases and J gave up 5 bases, with 12 bases separating them. The CDR3 DNA reads TGTGCCAGCTCACCATCAAGGGGGTCGACTGAAGCTTTCTTT. Translation: CASSPSRGSTEAFF. The full variable domain, its missing parts supplied by reference TRBV18 and TRBJ1-1, is NAGVMQNPRHLVRRRGQEARLRCSPMKGHSHVYWYRQLPEEGLKFMVYLQKENIIDESGMPKERFSAEFPKEGPSILRIQQVVRGDSAAYFCASSPSRGSTEAFFGQGTRLTVV.

The V gene is TRBV24-1, the J gene TRBJ2-5; D is unresolved. Trimming cost V 5 bases and J 2 bases, with 8 bases left between them. CDR1 and CDR2 (germline): KGHDR, SFDVKD. The CDR3 has 13 residues. This CDR3 reads CATSGARQETQYF. The CDR3 DNA follows: TGTGCCACCAGTGGGGCAAGGCAAGAGACCCAGTACTTC.

J is TRBJ1-5 and V is TRBV28, with 9 bases lining up with TRBD1. Germline values: CDR1 MDHEN, CDR2 SYDVKM. This CDR3 region has 13 residues. V trimming: 7 bases; J trimming: 10 bases; junction bases outside the gene matches: 8. Here the CDR3 DNA reads TGTGCCAGCAATGGACAGGGGCCTAAACCCCAGCATTTT. The encoded protein is CASNGQGPKPQHF.

The rearrangement joins TRBV12-3 or TRBV12-4 to TRBJ1-2; D not certain. The V and J ends lost 6 bases and 6 bases respectively, with 5 bases between them. CDR3 length equals 10 residues. CDR3 coding DNA: TGTGCCAGCAGCAATGATGGCTACACCTTC. Amino acid sequence: CASSNDGYTF.

V and J are TRBV18 and TRBJ2-1, with 9 bases lining up with TRBD1. The length of the CDR3 is 15 residues. In germline, CDR1 is KGHSH, CDR2 LQKENI. V shed 0 bases, J shed 5 bases, and the junction held 2 bases outside the gene matches. The CDR3 protein is CASSPPGTGNNEQFF. The CDR3 bases are TGTGCCAGCTCACCACCAGGGACAGGGAACAATGAGCAGTTCTTC.